This TCR beta chain was observed in a study of OX40 agonist ivuxolimab in advanced cancers. About the research overall: Partial responses were achieved by three patients: one hepatocellular carcinoma, two cutaneous melanoma.

Data came from immunoSEQ multiplex PCR; TCRdb stores just in-frame clones and leaves some out. The sample holds 73,000 or so clones; more than 70% are singletons and the top ten take around 0.78%. CDR3 size: 13 residues. Trimming left V 4 bases short and J 6 bases short, with 13 bases between. Germline CDR1 and CDR2: SGHRS and YFSETQ. The chain combines TRBV5-1 with TRBJ1-1; D remains unclear. The sequence came from an adult with an advanced solid tumor such as melanoma, head and neck, liver or kidney cancer. This material consisted of CD4+ or CD8+ T cells sorted from blood, taken in a trial of the OX40 agonist ivuxolimab. CDR3 sequence reads: CASSPREGAEAFF. The CDR3 DNA sequence: TGCGCCAGCAGCCCTCGCGAGGGCGCTGAAGCTTTCTTT.